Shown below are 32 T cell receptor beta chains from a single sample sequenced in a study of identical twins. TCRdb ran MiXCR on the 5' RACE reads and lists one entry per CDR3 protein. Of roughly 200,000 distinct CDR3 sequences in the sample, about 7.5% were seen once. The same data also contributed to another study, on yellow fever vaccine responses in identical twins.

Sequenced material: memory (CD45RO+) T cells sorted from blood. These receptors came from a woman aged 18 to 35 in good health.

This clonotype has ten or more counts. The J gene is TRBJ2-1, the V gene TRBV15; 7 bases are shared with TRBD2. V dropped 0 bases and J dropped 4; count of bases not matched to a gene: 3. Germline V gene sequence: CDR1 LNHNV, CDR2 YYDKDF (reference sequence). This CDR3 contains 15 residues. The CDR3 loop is CATSRDGGSYNEQFF. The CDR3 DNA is TGTGCCACCAGCAGAGACGGGGGGTCATACAATGAGCAGTTCTTC.

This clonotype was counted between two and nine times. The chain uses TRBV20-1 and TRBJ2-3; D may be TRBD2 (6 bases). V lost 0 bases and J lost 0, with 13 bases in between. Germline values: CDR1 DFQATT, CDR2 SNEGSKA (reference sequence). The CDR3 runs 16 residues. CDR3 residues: CSARDSWRGSTDTQYF. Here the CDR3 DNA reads TGCAGTGCTAGAGATAGTTGGAGGGGCAGCACAGATACGCAGTATTTT.

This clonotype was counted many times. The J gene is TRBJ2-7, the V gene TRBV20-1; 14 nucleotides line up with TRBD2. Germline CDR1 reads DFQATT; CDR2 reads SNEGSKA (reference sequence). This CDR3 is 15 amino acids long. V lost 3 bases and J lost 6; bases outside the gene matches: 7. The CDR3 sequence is CSASRLAGGHGEQYF. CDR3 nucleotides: TGCAGTGCTAGTAGACTAGCGGGGGGGCATGGCGAGCAGTACTTC.

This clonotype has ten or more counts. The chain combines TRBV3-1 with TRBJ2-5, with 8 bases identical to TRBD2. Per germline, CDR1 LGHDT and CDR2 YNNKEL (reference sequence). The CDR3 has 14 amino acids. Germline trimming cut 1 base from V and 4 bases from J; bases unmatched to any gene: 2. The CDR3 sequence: CASSQVAGIETQYF. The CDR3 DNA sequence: TGTGCCAGCAGCCAAGTAGCGGGAATAGAGACCCAGTACTTC.

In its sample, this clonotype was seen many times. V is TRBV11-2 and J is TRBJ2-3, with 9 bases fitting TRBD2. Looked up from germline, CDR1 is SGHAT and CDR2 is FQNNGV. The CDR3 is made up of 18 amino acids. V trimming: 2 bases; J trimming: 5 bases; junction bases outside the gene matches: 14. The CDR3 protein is CASSLFWGAGGPRDTQYF. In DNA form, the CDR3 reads TGTGCCAGCAGCTTATTTTGGGGGGCGGGAGGGCCTCGAGATACGCAGTATTTT.

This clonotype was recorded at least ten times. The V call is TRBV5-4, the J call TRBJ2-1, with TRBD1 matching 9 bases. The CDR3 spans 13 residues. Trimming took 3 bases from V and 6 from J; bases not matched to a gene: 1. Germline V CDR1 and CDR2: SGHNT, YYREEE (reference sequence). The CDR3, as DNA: TGTGCCAGCAGCTCGACAGGGGGCAATGAGCAGTTCTTC. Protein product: CASSSTGGNEQFF.

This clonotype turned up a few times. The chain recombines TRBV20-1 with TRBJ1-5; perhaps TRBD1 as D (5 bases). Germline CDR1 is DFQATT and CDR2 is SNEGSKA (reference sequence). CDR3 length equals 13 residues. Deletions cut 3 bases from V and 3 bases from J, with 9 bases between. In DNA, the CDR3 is TGCAGTGCTAGTTCAGGGTCCAATCAGCCCCAGCATTTT. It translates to CSASSGSNQPQHF.

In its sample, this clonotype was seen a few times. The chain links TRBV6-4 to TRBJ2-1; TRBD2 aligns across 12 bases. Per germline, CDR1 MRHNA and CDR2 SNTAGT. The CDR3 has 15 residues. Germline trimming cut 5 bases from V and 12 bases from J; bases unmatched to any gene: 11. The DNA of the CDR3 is TGTGCCAGCAGTCTACTAGCGGGAGGATCGGAGAGGCAGTTCTTC. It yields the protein CASSLLAGGSERQFF.

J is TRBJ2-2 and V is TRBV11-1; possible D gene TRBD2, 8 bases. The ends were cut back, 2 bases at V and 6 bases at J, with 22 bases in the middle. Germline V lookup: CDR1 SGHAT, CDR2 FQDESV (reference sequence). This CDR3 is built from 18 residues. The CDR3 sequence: CASSLSPSGRGRAGELFF. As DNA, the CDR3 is TGTGCCAGCAGCTTATCCCCCTCCGGGAGGGGGCGAGCCGGGGAGCTGTTTTTT.

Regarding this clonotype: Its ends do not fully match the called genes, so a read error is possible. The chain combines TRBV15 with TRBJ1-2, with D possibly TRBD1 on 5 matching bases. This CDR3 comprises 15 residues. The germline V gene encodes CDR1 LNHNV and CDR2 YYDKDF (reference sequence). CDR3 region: CATSRGSAFQGRPYF. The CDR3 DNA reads TGTGCCACCAGCAGAGGGTCAGCCTTCCAGGGACGGCCTTATTTC.

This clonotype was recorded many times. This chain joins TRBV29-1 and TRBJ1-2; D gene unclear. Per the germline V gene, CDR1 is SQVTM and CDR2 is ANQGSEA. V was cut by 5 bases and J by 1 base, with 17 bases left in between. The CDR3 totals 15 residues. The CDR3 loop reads CSVQVWVSHNYGYTF. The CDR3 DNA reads TGCAGCGTTCAAGTTTGGGTTTCGCATAACTATGGCTACACCTTC. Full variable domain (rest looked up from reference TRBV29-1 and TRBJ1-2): SAVISQKPSRDICQRGTSLTIQCQVDSQVTMMFWYRQQPGQSLTLIATANQGSEATYESGFVIDKFPISRPNLTFSTLTVSNMSPEDSSIYLCSVQVWVSHNYGYTFGSGTRLTVV.

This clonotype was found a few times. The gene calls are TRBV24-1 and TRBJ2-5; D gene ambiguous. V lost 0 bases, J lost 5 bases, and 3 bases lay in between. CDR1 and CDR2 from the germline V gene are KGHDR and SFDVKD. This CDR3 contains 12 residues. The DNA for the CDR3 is TGTGCCACCAGTGATTTGCAGGAGACCCAGTACTTC. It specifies CATSDLQETQYF.

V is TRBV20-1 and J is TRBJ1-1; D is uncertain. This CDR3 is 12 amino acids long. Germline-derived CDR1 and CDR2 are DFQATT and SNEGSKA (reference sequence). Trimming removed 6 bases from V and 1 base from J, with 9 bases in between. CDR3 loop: CSAKGWNTEAFF. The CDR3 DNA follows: TGCAGTGCGAAAGGTTGGAACACTGAAGCTTTCTTT.

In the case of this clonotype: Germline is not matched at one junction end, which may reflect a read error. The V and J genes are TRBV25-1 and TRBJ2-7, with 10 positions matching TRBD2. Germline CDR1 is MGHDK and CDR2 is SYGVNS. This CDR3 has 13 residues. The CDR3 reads CASNRTSGYGQYF. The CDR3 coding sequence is TGTGCCAGCAATCGGACTAGCGGTTACGGGCAGTACTTC.

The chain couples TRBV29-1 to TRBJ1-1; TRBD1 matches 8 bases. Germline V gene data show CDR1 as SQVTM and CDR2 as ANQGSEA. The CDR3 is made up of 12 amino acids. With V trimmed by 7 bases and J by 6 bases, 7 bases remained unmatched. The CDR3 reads CSAQQGGSEAFF. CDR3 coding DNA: TGCAGCGCTCAACAGGGGGGGTCTGAAGCTTTCTTT.

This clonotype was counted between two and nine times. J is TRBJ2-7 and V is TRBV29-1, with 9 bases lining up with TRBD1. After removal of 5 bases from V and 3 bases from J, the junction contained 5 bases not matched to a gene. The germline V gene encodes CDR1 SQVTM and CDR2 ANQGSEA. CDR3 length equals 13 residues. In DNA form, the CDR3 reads TGCAGCGTTCTAGGGACAGGGCTCTACGAGCAGTACTTC. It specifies CSVLGTGLYEQYF.

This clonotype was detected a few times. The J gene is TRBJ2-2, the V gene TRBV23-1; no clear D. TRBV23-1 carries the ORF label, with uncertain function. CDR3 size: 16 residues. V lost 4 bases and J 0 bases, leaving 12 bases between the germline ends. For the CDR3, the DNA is TGCGCCAGCAGTCCGCTCCAGCGCCCGAACACCGGGGAGCTGTTTTTT. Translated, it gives CASSPLQRPNTGELFF.

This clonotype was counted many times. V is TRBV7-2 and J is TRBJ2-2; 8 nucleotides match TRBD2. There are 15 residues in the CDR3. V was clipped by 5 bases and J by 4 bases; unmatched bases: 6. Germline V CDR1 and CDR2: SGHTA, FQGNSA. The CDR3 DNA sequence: TGTGCCAGCAGCCTTTCCGCGGGGGGCACCGGGGAGCTGTTTTTT. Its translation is CASSLSAGGTGELFF.

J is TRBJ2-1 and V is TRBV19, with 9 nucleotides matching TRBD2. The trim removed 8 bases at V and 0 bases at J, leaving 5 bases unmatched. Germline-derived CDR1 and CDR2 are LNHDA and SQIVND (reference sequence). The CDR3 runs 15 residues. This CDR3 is CASVAGAHSYNEQFF. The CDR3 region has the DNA TGTGCCAGTGTAGCGGGGGCGCACTCCTACAATGAGCAGTTCTTC.

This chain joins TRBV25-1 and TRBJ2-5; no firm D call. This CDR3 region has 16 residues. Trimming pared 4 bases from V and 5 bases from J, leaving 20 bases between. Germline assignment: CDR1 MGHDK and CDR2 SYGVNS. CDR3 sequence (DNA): TGTGCCAGCAGTGCGACGGGCCTAACGGCCGGGGAGACCCAGTACTTC. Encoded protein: CASSATGLTAGETQYF.

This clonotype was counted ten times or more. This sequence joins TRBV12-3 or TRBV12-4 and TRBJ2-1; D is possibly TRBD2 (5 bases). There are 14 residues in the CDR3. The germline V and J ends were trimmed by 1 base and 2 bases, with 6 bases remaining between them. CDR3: CASSLGEPYNEQFF. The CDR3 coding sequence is TGTGCCAGCAGTTTAGGGGAGCCCTACAATGAGCAGTTCTTC.

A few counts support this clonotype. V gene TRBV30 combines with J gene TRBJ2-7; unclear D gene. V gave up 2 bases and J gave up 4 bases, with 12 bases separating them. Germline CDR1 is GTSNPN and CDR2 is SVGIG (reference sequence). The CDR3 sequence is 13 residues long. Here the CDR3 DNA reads TGTGCCTGGAGTAAGGCCTCCCAATACGAGCAGTACTTC. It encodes CAWSKASQYEQYF.

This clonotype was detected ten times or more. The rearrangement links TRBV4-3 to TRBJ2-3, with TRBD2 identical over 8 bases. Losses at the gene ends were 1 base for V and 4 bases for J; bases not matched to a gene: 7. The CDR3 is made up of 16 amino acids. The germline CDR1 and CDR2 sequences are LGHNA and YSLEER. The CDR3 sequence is CASSQVASGFADTQYF. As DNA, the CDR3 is TGCGCCAGCAGCCAAGTTGCTAGCGGGTTTGCAGATACGCAGTATTTT.

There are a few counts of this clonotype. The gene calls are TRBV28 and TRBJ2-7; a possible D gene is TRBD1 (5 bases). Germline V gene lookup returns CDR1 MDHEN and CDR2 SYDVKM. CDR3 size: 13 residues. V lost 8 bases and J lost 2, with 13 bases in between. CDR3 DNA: TGTGCCAGCCATCCCCCAGGGCCCTACGAGCAGTACTTC. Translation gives CASHPPGPYEQYF.

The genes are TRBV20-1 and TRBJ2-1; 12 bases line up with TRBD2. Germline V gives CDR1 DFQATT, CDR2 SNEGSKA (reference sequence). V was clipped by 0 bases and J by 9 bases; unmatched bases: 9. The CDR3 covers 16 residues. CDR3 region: CSARDRLAGGVGEQFF. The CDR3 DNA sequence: TGCAGTGCTAGAGATAGGCTAGCGGGGGGGGTCGGTGAGCAGTTCTTC.

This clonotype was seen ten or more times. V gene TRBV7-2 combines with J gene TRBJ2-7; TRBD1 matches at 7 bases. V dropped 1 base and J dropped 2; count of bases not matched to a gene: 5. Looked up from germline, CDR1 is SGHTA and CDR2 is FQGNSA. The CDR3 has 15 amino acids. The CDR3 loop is CASSLVGQLTYEQYF. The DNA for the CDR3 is TGTGCCAGCAGCTTAGTGGGACAGCTTACCTACGAGCAGTACTTC.

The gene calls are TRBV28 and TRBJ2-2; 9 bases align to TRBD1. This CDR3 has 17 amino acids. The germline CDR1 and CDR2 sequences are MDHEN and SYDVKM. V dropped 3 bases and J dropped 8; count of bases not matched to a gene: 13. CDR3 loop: CASSFRPGTGWRGELFF. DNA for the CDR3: TGTGCCAGCAGTTTCCGCCCCGGGACAGGGTGGAGGGGGGAGCTGTTTTTT.

CDR3 amino acids: CASSLKGVLLPETQYF. The CDR3 DNA is TGTGCCAGCAGTTTAAAGGGGGTCCTGCTCCCTGAGACCCAGTACTTC. The rearrangement links TRBV28 to TRBJ2-5; possibly TRBD1 for D (6 bases). There are 16 residues in the CDR3. Trimming stripped 2 bases from V and 5 bases from J, with 18 bases between. Germline CDR1 reads MDHEN; CDR2 reads SYDVKM.

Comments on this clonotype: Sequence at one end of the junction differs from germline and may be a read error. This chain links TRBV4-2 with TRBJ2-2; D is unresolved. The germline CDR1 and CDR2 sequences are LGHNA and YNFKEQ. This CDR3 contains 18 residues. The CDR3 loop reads CAISPALPWTEDTGELFF. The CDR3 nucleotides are TGTGCCATCAGCCCCGCCCTCCCATGGACCGAAGACACCGGGGAGCTGTTTTTT.

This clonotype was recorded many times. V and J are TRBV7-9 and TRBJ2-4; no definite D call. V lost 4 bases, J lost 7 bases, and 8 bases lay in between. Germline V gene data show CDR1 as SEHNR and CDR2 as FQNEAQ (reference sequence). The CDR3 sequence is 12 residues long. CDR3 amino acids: CASSSTVNIQYF. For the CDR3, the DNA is TGTGCCAGCAGCTCAACGGTTAACATTCAGTACTTC. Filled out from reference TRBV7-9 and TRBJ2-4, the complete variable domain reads DTGVSQNPRHKITKRGQNVTFRCDPISEHNRLYWYRQTLGQGPEFLTYFQNEAQLEKSRLLSDRFSAERPKGSFSTLEIQRTEQGDSAMYLCASSSTVNIQYFGAGTRLSVL.

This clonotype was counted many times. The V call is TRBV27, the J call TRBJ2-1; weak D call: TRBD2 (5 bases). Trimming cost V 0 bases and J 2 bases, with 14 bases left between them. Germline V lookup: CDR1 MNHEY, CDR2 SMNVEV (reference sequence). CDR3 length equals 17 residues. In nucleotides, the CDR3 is TGTGCCAGCAGTTTATCGATCGGAGCGGCCGCCTACAATGAGCAGTTCTTC. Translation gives CASSLSIGAAAYNEQFF.

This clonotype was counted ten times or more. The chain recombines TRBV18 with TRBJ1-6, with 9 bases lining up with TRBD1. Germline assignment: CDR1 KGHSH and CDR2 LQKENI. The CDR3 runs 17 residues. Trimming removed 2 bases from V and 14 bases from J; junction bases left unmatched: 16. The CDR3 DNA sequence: TGTGCCAGCTCACCAACGATACAGGGGGCGGGGGCTGAGGCCCTCCACTTT. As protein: CASSPTIQGAGAEALHF. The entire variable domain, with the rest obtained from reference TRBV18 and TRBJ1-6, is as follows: NAGVMQNPRHLVRRRGQEARLRCSPMKGHSHVYWYRQLPEEGLKFMVYLQKENIIDESGMPKERFSAEFPKEGPSILRIQQVVRGDSAAYFCASSPTIQGAGAEALHFGNGTRLTVT.